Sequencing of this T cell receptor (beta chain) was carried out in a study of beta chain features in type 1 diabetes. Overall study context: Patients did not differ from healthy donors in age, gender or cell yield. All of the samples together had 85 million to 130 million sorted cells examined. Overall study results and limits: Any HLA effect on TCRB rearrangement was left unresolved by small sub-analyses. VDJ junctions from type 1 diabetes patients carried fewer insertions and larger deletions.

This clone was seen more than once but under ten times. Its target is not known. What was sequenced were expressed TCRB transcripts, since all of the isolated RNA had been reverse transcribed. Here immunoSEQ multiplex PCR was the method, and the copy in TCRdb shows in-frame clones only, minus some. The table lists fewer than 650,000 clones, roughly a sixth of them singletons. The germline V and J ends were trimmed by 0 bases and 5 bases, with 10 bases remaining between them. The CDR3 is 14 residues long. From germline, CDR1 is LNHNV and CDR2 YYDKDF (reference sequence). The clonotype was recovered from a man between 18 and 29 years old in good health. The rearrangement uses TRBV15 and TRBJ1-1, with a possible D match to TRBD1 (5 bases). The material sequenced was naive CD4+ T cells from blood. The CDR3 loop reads CATSREPGGTEAFF. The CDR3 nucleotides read TGTGCCACCAGCAGAGAGCCTGGGGGGACTGAAGCTTTCTTT.